The entry that follows covers one TCR beta chain sequence. Its antigen is currently unknown. These data are taken from a study of T-cell memory formation after mild COVID-19. From 5'RACE with constant-segment primers came TCR alpha and TCR beta cDNA libraries that carried sample barcodes and UMIs. TCRdb independently ran MiXCR on the 5' RACE reads; one entry per CDR3 protein. The data contain 15,000 or so distinct CDR3 sequences, 20% to 25% of them seen just once; the ten biggest clones take up 55% to 70%. Study observations and caveats: Clones contracting over day 15 to 85 were CD4/CD8 balanced, with later expanders leaning CD4+. Mainly in CM and EM were contracting CD4+ clones; CD8+ were in EMRA.

The origin of this receptor is a man younger than 30 who had mild COVID-19 (a few samples of this study predate the infection). Cell type and time point are not known. Material for sequencing was PBMCs or a T cell subset sorted from them (not recorded which).

The CDR3 bases are TGCAGCGCCTTACAGGGATCCTACGAGCAGTTCTTC. Translating gives CSALQGSYEQFF. This rearrangement joins TRBV29-1 to TRBJ2-1, with D possibly being TRBD1 (6 bases). This CDR3 spans 12 amino acids. Deletions cut 7 bases from V and 10 bases from J, with 17 bases between. Germline lookup yields CDR1 SQVTM and CDR2 ANQGSEA.